This record concerns one T cell receptor beta chain sequence. Its target is not known. This sample was taken from a study of T cell responses to AZD1222 COVID-19 vaccine. Study-wide results and limits: In a largely white British group with more females than males, clonal diversity was possibly underestimated. Repertoires were obtained only post-peak T cell response. With dominance at 160-218 and 743-854, vaccine-associated CD4 TCRs spanned spike.

The repertoire was sequenced with immunoSEQ multiplex PCR; TCRdb's copy has only in-frame clones and lacks some. Of 100,000 or so clones listed, around 90% are singletons. This clonotype was sampled from an adult in good health. This specimen consisted of peripheral blood, obtained on day 0 of AZD1222 vaccination.

This CDR3 is CASSSTTGSSYSNQPQHF. CDR3 nucleotide sequence: TGTGCCAGCAGCTCGACTACAGGATCCTCTTATAGCAATCAGCCCCAGCATTTT. V and J are TRBV11-2 and TRBJ1-5, with D perhaps matching TRBD1 (5 bases). From germline, CDR1 is SGHAT and CDR2 FQNNGV. This CDR3 is built from 18 residues. Trimming shortened V by 4 bases and J by 0 bases, and 19 bases separated the two germline ends.